These T cell receptor beta chains were read from a single sample in a study of PD-L1 blockade in urothelial cancer. Generated by immunoSEQ multiplex PCR, the TCRdb table keeps only in-frame clones and is missing some. The profile covers tens of thousands of clones, with around 84% appearing a single time and 1% to 1.5% taken by the ten largest. The sample here was PBMCs, taken around atezolizumab (anti-PD-L1) treatment. These receptors originate from a man aged 50-59 years with urothelial cancer. CDR3s include the opening cysteine and the closing phenylalanine or tryptophan. The order of the fields is clone size, J gene, D gene, V gene, CDR3 protein, CDR3 DNA. A D gene is named only where the DNA matches it firmly. Clone size appears in some rows only: once, few, many, or a class for an expanded clone.

few | TRBJ2-3 | TRBD2 | TRBV11-3 | CASSLDRGGGGADTQYF | TGTGCCAGCAGCTTAGATCGTGGCGGGGGAGGGGCAGATACGCAGTATTTT
. | TRBJ1-1 | . | TRBV11-2 | CASSFMGRGAFF | TGTGCCAGCAGCTTTATGGGGCGGGGAGCTTTCTTT
. | TRBJ2-3 | TRBD2 | TRBV5-1 | CASSVYSGSGTDTQYF | TGCGCCAGCAGCGTTTATAGCGGGAGCGGCACAGATACGCAGTATTTT
once | TRBJ2-4 | . | TRBV4-3 | CASSQEVPGSVAKNIQYF | TGCGCCAGCAGCCAAGAAGTCCCCGGGAGTGTAGCCAAAAACATTCAGTACTTC
. | TRBJ2-7 | TRBD2 | TRBV30 | CAGGDSYEQYF | TGTGCCGGGGGGGACTCCTACGAGCAGTACTTC
. | TRBJ1-5 | . | TRBV19 | CASSLQRSVNQPQHF | TGTGCCAGTAGCCTACAGAGATCGGTTAATCAGCCCCAGCATTTT
medium-sized | TRBJ1-3 | . | TRBV4-1 | CASSQGQFSGNTIYF | TGCGCCAGCAGCCAAGGACAGTTCTCTGGAAACACCATATATTTT
. | TRBJ1-1 | . | TRBV5-1 | CASGLGERATEAFF | TGCGCCAGCGGACTAGGGGAGCGAGCCACTGAAGCTTTCTTT
. | TRBJ2-7 | TRBD2 | TRBV16 | CASSHPREGGSSYEQYF | TGTGCCAGCAGCCATCCTAGGGAGGGAGGGTCTTCCTACGAGCAGTACTTC
. | TRBJ2-5 | TRBD2 | TRBV5-5 | CASSLVIASGGFQETQYF | TGTGCCAGCAGCTTGGTTATAGCTAGCGGGGGGTTCCAAGAGACCCAGTACTTC
. | TRBJ2-5 | . | TRBV21-1 | CASSNREGETQYF | TGTGCCAGCAGCAATAGAGAGGGAGAGACCCAGTACTTC
. | TRBJ2-7 | TRBD1 | TRBV12-5 | CASGGTGIFYEQYF | TGTGCTAGTGGTGGGACAGGAATATTTTACGAGCAGTACTTC
. | TRBJ1-5 | . | TRBV19 | CASHTGNQPQHF | TGTGCCAGTCACACAGGAAATCAGCCCCAGCATTTT
. | TRBJ2-7 | . | TRBV9 | CASSVATEGEQYF | TGTGCCAGCAGCGTAGCTACGGAGGGCGAGCAGTACTTC
. | TRBJ1-1 | TRBD1 | TRBV7-2 | CASSPRRDRGTTEAFF | TGTGCCAGCAGCCCTAGGCGGGACAGGGGGACCACTGAAGCTTTCTTT
. | TRBJ2-7 | TRBD2 | TRBV5-1 | CASSTSGSSYEQYF | TGCGCCAGCTCAACCAGCGGGAGTAGCTACGAGCAGTACTTC
. | TRBJ2-5 | TRBD2 | TRBV6-1 | CASSEATSGGLQETQYF | TGTGCCAGCAGTGAAGCGACTAGCGGGGGACTTCAAGAGACCCAGTACTTC
. | TRBJ2-4 | TRBD1 | TRBV9 | CASSIGQGHIQYF | TGTGCCAGCAGCATAGGACAGGGTCACATTCAGTACTTC
. | TRBJ1-5 | . | TRBV7-9 | CASSLGGRGGNQPQHF | TGTGCCAGCAGCTTAGGAGGCAGGGGAGGGAATCAGCCCCAGCATTTT
. | TRBJ2-5 | TRBD2 | TRBV4-1 | CASSQDPYSGGALETQYF | TGCGCCAGCAGCCAAGATCCTTATAGCGGGGGGGCCTTAGAGACCCAGTACTTC
. | TRBJ1-5 | TRBD1 | TRBV5-7 | CASSWGDRGQGQPQHF | TGTGCCAGCAGCTGGGGGGACAGGGGGCAGGGTCAGCCCCAGCATTTT
. | TRBJ1-5 | TRBD1 | TRBV5-8 | CASSRDRVGSQPQHF | TGTGCCAGCAGCCGCGACAGGGTCGGGAGTCAGCCCCAGCATTTT
. | TRBJ2-7 | . | TRBV19 | CASNPGGETYEQYF | TGTGCCAGTAATCCTGGGGGCGAGACCTACGAGCAGTACTTC
. | TRBJ2-7 | TRBD1 | TRBV10-2 | CATSYHSTGTGGSEQYF | TGCGCCACCTCTTATCACTCTACCGGGACAGGGGGCTCCGAGCAGTACTTC
. | TRBJ1-5 | TRBD1 | TRBV11-3 | CASSLDQGRGIQPQHF | TGTGCCAGCAGCTTAGATCAGGGCAGGGGGATTCAGCCCCAGCATTTT
. | TRBJ1-4 | . | TRBV27 | CASKPSGATNEKLFF | TGTGCCAGCAAACCATCAGGTGCAACTAATGAAAAACTGTTTTTT